In its sample, the clone carrying this T cell receptor (beta chain) was seen once. Its cognate antigen is unknown. CDR1 GTSNPN and CDR2 SVGIG come from the germline V gene (reference sequence). The V and J ends lost 2 bases and 0 bases respectively, with 10 bases between them. The CDR3 consists of 15 residues. The sample originates from a study of blood T cells in healthy people across ages. General study points: TCR beta diversity, measured per million T cells, fell in a roughly linear way with age. Aged donors had fewer naive CD4+ cells and lower diversity than long-lived donors.

Samples had at least 6 million PBMCs isolated from them. Total RNA extracted from each sample amounted to at least 5.5 micrograms. Sample-barcoded 5' priming and a J-beta primer mix drove a second PCR of 7 to 11 cycles. TCRdb independently ran MiXCR on the 5' RACE reads; one entry per CDR3 protein. The top ten clones hold around 22% of a sample with roughly 800,000 distinct CDR3 sequences, about three fifths of them seen once. The receptor was derived from a man younger than 45 in good health. Sequenced: blood. The chain couples TRBV30 to TRBJ1-4; D not certain. CDR3 loop: CAWSRTHSTNEKLFF. CDR3 DNA: TGTGCCTGGAGTAGAACTCACTCAACTAATGAAAAACTGTTTTTT.